This TCR beta chain was recovered during a study of blood T cell repertoires in COVID-19. Across the study: Resolution of symptoms, clearance, or two negative PCRs was present in recovered Cohort 3 donors. Sources were T cells, B-cell-depleted T cells, or PBMCs; the material itself was cDNA or gDNA.

All enrollees were roughly 18 to 95 years old and from 20 to 25 US areas. This CDR3 has 14 amino acids. Germline-derived CDR1 and CDR2 are KGHDR and SFDVKD. J gave up 5 bases and V 4 bases, and 6 bases lay outside the gene matches. Under the authors' procedure: How many nucleated cells were present was estimated from reference gene primer amplification. Only in-frame clones appear in the TCRdb table, and some are missing; sequencing was by immunoSEQ multiplex PCR. V and J calls plus clone size are reproduced from that table; the DNA served to infer D and trimming. Among 200,000 to 250,000 clones, roughly 90% were seen once, and the ten largest hold 3% to 3.5%.

The sample comprised PBMCs or T cells enriched from blood (not recorded which). The chain links TRBV24-1 to TRBJ2-5; 7 bases agree with TRBD1. The receptor was isolated from a woman in her fifties or sixties in a cohort exposed to, infected with or recovered from COVID-19 (not recorded which). Here the CDR3 reads CATSDSQGLETQYF. The CDR3 DNA follows: TGTGCCACCAGTGACTCACAGGGGTTGGAGACCCAGTACTTC.